This TCR beta chain appears in the sequencing data of a study of blood T cell repertoires in COVID-19. Looking at the study overall: COVID-19 samples collected from the United States, Italy and Spain covered acute and convalescent phases.

CDR3 size: 14 residues. Trimming at V came to 4 bases and at J to 2 bases, leaving 3 bases not matched to a gene. Germline V CDR1 and CDR2: SGHRS, YFSETQ. Libraries were prepared by immunoSEQ multiplex PCR; TCRdb keeps only in-frame clonotypes and omits some of them. The table shows about 98,000 clones, with around 82% occurring only once. Material for sequencing was peripheral blood. This receptor was obtained from a man aged 65-85 years with active or convalescent COVID-19. The V and J genes are TRBV5-1 and TRBJ1-3; 7 bases align to TRBD1. The CDR3 here is CASSGGQPGNTIYF. The CDR3 region has the DNA TGCGCCAGCAGCGGGGGACAGCCTGGAAACACCATATATTTT.